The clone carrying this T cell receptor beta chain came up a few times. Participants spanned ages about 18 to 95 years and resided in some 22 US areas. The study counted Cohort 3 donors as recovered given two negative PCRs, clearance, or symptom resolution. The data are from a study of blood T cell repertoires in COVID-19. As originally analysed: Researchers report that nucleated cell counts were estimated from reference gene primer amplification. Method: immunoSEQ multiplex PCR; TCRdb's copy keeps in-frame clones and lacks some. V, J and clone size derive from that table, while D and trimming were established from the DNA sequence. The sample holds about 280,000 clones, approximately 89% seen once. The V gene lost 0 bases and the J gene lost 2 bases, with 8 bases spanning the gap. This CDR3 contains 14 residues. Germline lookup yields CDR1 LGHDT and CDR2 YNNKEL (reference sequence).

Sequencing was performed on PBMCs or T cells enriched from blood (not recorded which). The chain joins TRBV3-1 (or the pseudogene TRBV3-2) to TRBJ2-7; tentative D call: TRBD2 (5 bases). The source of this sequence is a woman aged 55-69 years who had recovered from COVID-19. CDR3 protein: CASSQDRGTYEQYF. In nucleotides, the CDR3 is TGTGCCAGCAGCCAAGATAGAGGGACCTACGAGCAGTACTTC.